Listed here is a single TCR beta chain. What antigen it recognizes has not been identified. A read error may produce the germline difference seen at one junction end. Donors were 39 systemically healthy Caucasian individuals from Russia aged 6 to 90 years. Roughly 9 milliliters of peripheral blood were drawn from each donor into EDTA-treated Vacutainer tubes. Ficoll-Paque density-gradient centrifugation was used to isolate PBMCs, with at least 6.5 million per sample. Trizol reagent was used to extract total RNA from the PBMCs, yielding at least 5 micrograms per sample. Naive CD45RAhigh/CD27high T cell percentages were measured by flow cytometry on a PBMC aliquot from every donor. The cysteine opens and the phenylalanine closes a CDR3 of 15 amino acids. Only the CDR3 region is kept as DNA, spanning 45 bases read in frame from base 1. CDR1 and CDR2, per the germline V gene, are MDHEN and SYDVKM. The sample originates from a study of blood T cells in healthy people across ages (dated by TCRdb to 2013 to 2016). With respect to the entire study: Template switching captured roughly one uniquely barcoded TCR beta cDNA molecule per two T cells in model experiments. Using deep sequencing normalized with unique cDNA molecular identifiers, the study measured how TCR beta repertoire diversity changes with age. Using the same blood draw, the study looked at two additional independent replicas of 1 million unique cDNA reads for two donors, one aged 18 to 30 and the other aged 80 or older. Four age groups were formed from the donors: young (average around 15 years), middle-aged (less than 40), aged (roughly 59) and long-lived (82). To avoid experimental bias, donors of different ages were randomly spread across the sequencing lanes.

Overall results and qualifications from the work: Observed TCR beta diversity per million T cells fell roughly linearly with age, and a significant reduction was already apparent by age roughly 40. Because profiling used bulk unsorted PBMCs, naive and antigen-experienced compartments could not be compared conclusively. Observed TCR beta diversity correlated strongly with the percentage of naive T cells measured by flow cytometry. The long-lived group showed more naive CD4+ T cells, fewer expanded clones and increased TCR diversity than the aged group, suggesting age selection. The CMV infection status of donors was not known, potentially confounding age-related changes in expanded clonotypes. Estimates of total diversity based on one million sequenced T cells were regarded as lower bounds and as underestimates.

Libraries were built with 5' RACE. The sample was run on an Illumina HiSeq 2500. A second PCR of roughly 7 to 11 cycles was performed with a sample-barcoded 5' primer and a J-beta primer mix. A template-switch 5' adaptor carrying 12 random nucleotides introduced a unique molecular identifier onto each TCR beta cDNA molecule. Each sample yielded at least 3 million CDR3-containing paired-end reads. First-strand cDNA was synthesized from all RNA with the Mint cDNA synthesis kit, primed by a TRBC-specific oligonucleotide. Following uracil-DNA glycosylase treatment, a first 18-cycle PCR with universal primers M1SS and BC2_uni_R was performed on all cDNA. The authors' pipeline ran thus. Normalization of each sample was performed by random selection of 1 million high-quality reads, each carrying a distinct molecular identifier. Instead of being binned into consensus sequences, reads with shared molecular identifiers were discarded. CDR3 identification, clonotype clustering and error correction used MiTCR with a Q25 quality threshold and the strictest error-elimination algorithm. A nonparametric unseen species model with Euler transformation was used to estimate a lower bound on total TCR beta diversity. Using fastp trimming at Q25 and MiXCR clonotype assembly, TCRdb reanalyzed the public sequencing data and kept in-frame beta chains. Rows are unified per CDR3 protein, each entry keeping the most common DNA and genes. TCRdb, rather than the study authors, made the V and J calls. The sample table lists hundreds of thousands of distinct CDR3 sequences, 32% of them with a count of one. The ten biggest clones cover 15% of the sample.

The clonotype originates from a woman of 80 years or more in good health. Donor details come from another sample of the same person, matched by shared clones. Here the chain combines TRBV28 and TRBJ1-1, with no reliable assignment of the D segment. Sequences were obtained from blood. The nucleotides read TGTGCCGGCAGTTTAGTAGCCCAAGGGAACACTGAAGCTTTCTTT. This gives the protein CAGSLVAQGNTEAFF.